These 10 T cell receptor beta chains were sequenced from one sample in a study of blood T cells in healthy people across ages. Through a sample-barcoded 5' primer and a J-beta primer mix, a second PCR was run for roughly 7 to 12 cycles. MiXCR, applied by TCRdb to the 5' RACE reads, yields one record per CDR3 protein. Of 700,000 to 1,000,000 distinct CDR3 sequences in the sample, about 42% were seen once. The sample consisted of blood. Source of these receptors: a man aged 60-69 years in good health.

This chain connects TRBV12-3 or TRBV12-4 to TRBJ1-1; D gene uncertain. CDR3 size: 12 residues. Trimming shortened V by 6 bases and J by 4 bases, and 9 bases separated the two germline ends. This CDR3 reads CASSPAGTEAFF. The CDR3 DNA is TGTGCCAGCAGCCCAGCGGGCACTGAAGCTTTCTTT.

V gene TRBV5-1 combines with J gene TRBJ2-1; TRBD2 matches at 7 bases. CDR3 size: 15 residues. Germline CDR1 and CDR2: SGHRS and YFSETQ. V shed 2 bases and J 10 bases; nucleotides not matched to a gene: 12. The CDR3 nucleotides are TGCGCCAGCAGCTTAGAGACGGGGGGATTTTCCGAGCAGTTCTTC. Its translation: CASSLETGGFSEQFF.

This clonotype was observed at least ten times. This CDR3 reads CSARWGYEQYF. CDR3 DNA: TGCAGTGCGAGATGGGGATACGAGCAGTACTTC. The chain joins TRBV20-1 to TRBJ2-7; no reliable D call. With 6 bases removed from V and 4 bases from J, the gap between germline ends came to 10 bases. Germline V lookup: CDR1 DFQATT, CDR2 SNEGSKA (reference sequence). The CDR3 runs 11 residues.

This clonotype was seen repeatedly, ten times or more. The chain recombines TRBV7-9 with TRBJ2-5, with D unresolved. CDR3 length equals 11 residues. The V end was cut by 8 bases, the J end by 4 bases, with 8 bases between. From germline, CDR1 is SEHNR and CDR2 FQNEAQ (reference sequence). CDR3 coding DNA: TGTGCCAGCCGGTTAAGAGAGACCCAGTACTTC. Its protein is CASRLRETQYF.

This clonotype was seen just once. The chain links TRBV28 to TRBJ2-7; 9 nucleotides line up with TRBD2. The CDR3 consists of 14 residues. J was trimmed by 2 bases and V by 5 bases; bases with no gene match: 4. Germline loops: CDR1 MDHEN, CDR2 SYDVKM. This CDR3 is CASSRGGATYEQYF. Here the CDR3 DNA reads TGTGCCAGCAGTCGCGGGGGGGCGACCTACGAGCAGTACTTC.

This chain joins TRBV5-1 and TRBJ2-3; D possibly matches TRBD1 or TRBD2 (5 bases each). Germline lookup yields CDR1 SGHRS and CDR2 YFSETQ. Trimming shortened V by 1 base and J by 0 bases, and 15 bases separated the two germline ends. The length of the CDR3 is 17 residues. Written as DNA, the CDR3 is TGCGCCAGCAGCTTGTTCGGGACGCCCTATAGCACAGATACGCAGTATTTT. Amino acid sequence: CASSLFGTPYSTDTQYF.

A few counts support this clonotype. The DNA of the CDR3 is TGCGCCAGCAGCCAAGCAGGGTCCTACTACGAGCAGTACTTC. Translation gives CASSQAGSYYEQYF. The chain links TRBV4-1 to TRBJ2-7, with D perhaps TRBD1 (5 bases). In germline, CDR1 is MGHRA, CDR2 YSYEKL. The CDR3 contains 14 residues. Trimming left V 1 base short and J 3 bases short, with 10 bases between.

This clonotype was seen a few times. CDR3 sequence reads: CASSHRQDRYEQYF. The CDR3, as DNA: TGTGCCAGCAGTCACCGACAGGATCGCTACGAGCAGTACTTC. The J gene is TRBJ2-4, the V gene TRBV6-2 or TRBV6-3, with D maybe TRBD1 (6 bases). TRBJ2-7 explains the end of the DNA better; the J call may be wrong. Germline assignment: CDR1 MNHEY and CDR2 SVGEGT. The CDR3 has 14 amino acids.

The rearrangement uses TRBV27 and TRBJ2-4; tentative D call: TRBD2 (5 bases). The DNA end is more similar to TRBJ2-7, so the J call may be wrong. CDR1 is MNHEY and CDR2 is SMNVEV in the germline V gene (reference sequence). CDR3 length: 15 amino acids. This CDR3 is CASSFEGGGGYEQYF. DNA of the CDR3: TGTGCCAGCAGTTTCGAGGGCGGTGGAGGCTACGAGCAGTACTTC.

The J gene is TRBJ2-4, the V gene TRBV20-1, with 7 nucleotides matching TRBD2. Judging by the DNA end, TRBJ2-7 fits better; the J call may be wrong. The CDR3 contains 13 residues. Germline lookup yields CDR1 DFQATT and CDR2 SNEGSKA (reference sequence). CDR3 protein: CSARDRGDYEQYF. CDR3 nucleotide sequence: TGCAGTGCTAGAGATCGGGGGGACTACGAGCAGTACTTC.